The sequence of this T cell receptor (beta chain) was determined in a study of shared clonotypes between healthy human individuals. Donors were healthy HIV-negative adults without recently reported acute infections or vaccinations. The germline gives CDR1 MNHEY, CDR2 SVGAGI. This CDR3 is built from 15 residues. After removal of 6 bases from V and 0 bases from J, the junction contained 4 bases not matched to a gene. Here immunoSEQ multiplex PCR was the method, and the copy in TCRdb shows in-frame clones only, minus some. Of around 340,000 clones in the sample, around 79% were seen once. The sequenced sample consisted of memory CD4+ T cells sorted from blood. Documented subset: CD45RA-negative fraction. The sequence was collected from a man between 25 and 39 years old in good health. V usage is TRBV6-5 and J usage is TRBJ2-7; TRBD2 matches at 11 bases. The CDR3 region is CASRLAGVGSYEQYF. The CDR3 bases are TGTGCCAGCAGACTAGCGGGAGTAGGCTCCTACGAGCAGTACTTC.